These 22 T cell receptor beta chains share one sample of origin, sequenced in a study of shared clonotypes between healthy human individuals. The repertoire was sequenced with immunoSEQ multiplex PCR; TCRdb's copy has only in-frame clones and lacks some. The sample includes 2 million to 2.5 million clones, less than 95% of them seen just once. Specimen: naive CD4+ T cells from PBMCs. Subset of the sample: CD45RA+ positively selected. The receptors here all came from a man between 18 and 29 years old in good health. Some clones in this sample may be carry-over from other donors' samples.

CDR3 protein: CASSLWEEGYNEQFF. The DNA of the CDR3 is TGTGCCAGCAGTTTGTGGGAGGAGGGCTACAATGAGCAGTTCTTC. The chain recombines TRBV27 with TRBJ2-1; D is possibly TRBD2 (6 bases). This CDR3 has 15 residues. Germline V gives CDR1 MNHEY, CDR2 SMNVEV (reference sequence). V was pared by 3 bases and J by 3 bases, with 12 bases between.

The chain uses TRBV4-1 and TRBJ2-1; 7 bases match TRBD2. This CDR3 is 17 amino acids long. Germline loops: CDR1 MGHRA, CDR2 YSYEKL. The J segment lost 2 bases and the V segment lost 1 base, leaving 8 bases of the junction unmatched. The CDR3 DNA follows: TGCGCCAGCAGCCAAGGTGTAGGCGGGAGAACCTACAATGAGCAGTTCTTC. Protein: CASSQGVGGRTYNEQFF.

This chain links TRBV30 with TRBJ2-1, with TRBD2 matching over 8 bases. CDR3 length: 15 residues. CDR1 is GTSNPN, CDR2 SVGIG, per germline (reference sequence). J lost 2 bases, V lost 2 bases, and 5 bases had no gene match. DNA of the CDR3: TGTGCCTGGAGTATTGGGACTAGGGCCTACAATGAGCAGTTCTTC. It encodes CAWSIGTRAYNEQFF. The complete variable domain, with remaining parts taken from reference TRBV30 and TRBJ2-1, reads SQTIHQWPATLVQPVGSPLSLECTVEGTSNPNLYWYRQAAGRGLQLLFYSVGIGQISSEVPQNLSASRPQDRQFILSSKKLLLSDSGFYLCAWSIGTRAYNEQFFGPGTRLTVL.

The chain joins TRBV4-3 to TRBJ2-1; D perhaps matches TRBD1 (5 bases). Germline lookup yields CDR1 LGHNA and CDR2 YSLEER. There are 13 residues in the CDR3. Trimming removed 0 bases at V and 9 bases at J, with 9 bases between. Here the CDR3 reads CASSQEGRGEQFF. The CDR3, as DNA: TGCGCCAGCAGCCAAGAGGGAAGGGGTGAGCAGTTCTTC.

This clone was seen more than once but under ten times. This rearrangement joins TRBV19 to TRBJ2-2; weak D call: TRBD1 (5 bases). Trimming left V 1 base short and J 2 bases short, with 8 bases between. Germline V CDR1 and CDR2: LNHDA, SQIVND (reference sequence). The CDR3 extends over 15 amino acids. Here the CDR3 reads CASSIGRANTGELFF. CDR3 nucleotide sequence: TGTGCCAGTAGTATAGGCAGGGCTAACACCGGGGAGCTGTTTTTT.

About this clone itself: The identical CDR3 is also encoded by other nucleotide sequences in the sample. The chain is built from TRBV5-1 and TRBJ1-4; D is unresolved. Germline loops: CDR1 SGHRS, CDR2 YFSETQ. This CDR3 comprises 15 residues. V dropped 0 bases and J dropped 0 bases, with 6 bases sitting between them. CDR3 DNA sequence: TGCGCCAGCAGCTTGGGTTCAGCAACTAATGAAAAACTGTTTTTT. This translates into CASSLGSATNEKLFF.

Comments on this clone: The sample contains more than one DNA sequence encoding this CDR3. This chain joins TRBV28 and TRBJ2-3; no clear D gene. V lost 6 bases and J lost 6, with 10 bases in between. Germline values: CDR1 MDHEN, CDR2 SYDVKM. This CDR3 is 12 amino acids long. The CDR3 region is CASSPSRDTQYF. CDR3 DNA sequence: TGTGCCAGCAGCCCCAGCCGTGATACGCAGTATTTT.

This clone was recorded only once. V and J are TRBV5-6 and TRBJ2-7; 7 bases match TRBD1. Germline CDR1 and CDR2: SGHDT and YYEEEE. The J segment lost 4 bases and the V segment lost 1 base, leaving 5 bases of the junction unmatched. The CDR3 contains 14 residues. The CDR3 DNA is TGTGCCAGCAGCTTGTCGGGACAGCTTTACGAGCAGTACTTC. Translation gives CASSLSGQLYEQYF.

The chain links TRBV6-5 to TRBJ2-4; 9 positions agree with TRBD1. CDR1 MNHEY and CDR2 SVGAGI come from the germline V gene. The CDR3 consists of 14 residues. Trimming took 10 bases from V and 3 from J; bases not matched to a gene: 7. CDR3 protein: CATGDRAGKNIQYF. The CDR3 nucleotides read TGTGCCACCGGGGACAGGGCTGGCAAAAACATTCAGTACTTC.

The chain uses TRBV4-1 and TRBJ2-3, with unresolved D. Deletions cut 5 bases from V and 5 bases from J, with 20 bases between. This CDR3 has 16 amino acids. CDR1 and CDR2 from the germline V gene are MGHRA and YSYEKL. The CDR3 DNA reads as TGCGCCAGCAGCTCCCCGTGGTCAGACTTTAAAGATACGCAGTATTTT. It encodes CASSSPWSDFKDTQYF.

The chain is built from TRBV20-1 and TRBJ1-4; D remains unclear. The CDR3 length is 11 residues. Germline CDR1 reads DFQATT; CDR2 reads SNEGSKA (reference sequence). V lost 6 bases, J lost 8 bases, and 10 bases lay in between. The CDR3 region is CSAGTAEKLFF. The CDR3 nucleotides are TGCAGTGCGGGTACGGCCGAAAAACTGTTTTTT.

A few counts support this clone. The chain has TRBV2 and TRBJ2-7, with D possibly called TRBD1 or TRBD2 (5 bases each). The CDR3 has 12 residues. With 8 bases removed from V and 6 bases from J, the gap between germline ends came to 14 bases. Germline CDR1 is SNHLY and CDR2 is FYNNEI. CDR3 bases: TGTGCCAGCCAGAGAGAGGGGTCCGAGCAGTACTTC. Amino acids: CASQREGSEQYF.

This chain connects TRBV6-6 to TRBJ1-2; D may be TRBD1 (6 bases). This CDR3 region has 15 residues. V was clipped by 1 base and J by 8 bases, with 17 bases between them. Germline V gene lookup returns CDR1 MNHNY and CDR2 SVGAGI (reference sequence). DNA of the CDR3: TGTGCCAGCAGTTACTATGGGGACACTCTCTCCGGCTACACCTTC. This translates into CASSYYGDTLSGYTF.

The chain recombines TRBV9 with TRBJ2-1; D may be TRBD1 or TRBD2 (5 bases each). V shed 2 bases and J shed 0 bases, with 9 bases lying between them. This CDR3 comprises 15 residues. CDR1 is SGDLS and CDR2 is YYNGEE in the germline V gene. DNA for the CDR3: TGTGCCAGCAGCGTTCGAGGGGACTCCTACAATGAGCAGTTCTTC. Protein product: CASSVRGDSYNEQFF.

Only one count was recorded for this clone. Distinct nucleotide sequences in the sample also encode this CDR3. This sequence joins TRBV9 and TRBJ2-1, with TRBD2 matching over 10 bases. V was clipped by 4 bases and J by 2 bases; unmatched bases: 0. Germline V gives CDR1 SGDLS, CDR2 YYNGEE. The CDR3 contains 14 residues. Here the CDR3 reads CASSLAGAYNEQFF. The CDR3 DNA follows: TGTGCCAGCAGCCTAGCGGGAGCCTACAATGAGCAGTTCTTC.

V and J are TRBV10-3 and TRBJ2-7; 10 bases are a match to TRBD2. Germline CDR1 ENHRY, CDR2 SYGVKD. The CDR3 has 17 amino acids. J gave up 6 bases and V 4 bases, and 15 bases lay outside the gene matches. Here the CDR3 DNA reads TGTGCCATCAGTGGGGGCTTGGGGCTAGCGGGAGTCGGCGAGCAGTACTTC. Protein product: CAISGGLGLAGVGEQYF.

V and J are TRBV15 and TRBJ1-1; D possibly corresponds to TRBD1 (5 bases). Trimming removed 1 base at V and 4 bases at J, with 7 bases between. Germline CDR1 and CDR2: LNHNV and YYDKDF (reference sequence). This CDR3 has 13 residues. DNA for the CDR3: TGTGCCACCAGCAGAGTGGGGGTCACTGAAGCTTTCTTT. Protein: CATSRVGVTEAFF.

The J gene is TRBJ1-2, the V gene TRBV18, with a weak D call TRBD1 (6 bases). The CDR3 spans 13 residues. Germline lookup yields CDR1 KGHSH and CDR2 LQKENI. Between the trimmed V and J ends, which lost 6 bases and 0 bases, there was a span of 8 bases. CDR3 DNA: TGTGCCAGCTCCCAGGGGTCTAACTATGGCTACACCTTC. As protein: CASSQGSNYGYTF. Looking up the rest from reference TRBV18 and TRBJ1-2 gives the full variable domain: NAGVMQNPRHLVRRRGQEARLRCSPMKGHSHVYWYRQLPEEGLKFMVYLQKENIIDESGMPKERFSAEFPKEGPSILRIQQVVRGDSAAYFCASSQGSNYGYTFGSGTRLTVV.

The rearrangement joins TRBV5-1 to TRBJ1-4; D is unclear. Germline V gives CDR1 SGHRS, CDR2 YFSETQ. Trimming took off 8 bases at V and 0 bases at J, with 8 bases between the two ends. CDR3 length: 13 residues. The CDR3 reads CASAGTTNEKLFF. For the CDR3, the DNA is TGCGCCAGTGCCGGGACAACTAATGAAAAACTGTTTTTT.

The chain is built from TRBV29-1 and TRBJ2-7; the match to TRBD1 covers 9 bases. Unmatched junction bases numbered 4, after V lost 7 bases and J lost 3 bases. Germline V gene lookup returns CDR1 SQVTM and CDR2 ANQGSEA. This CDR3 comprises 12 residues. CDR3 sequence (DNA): TGCAGCGGCGGGACAGGGCTCTACGAGCAGTACTTC. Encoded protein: CSGGTGLYEQYF.

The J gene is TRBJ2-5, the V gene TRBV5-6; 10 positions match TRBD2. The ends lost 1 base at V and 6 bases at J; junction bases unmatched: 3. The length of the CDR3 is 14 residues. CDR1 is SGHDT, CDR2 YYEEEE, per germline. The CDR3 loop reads CASSLSSGRKTQYF. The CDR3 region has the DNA TGTGCCAGCAGCTTGTCTAGCGGGAGAAAGACCCAGTACTTC.

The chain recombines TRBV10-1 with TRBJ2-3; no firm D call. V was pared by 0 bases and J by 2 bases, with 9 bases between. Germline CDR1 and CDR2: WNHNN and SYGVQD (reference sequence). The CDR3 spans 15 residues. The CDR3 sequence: CASSESISDTDTQYF. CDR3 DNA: TGCGCCAGCAGTGAGTCTATTTCGGACACAGATACGCAGTATTTT.